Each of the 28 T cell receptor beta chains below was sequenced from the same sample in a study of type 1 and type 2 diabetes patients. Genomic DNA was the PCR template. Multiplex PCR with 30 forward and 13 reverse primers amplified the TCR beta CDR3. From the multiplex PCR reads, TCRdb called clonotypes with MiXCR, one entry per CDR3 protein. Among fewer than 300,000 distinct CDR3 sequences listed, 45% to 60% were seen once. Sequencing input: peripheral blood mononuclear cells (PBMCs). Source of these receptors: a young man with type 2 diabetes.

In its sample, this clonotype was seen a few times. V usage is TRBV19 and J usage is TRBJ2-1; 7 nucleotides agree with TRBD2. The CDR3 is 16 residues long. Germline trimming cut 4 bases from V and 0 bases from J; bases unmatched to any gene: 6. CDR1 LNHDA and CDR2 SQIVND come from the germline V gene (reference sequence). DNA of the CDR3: TGTGCCAGTAGTACTAGCGGATCGAGCTCCTACAATGAGCAGTTCTTC. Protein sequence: CASSTSGSSSYNEQFF.

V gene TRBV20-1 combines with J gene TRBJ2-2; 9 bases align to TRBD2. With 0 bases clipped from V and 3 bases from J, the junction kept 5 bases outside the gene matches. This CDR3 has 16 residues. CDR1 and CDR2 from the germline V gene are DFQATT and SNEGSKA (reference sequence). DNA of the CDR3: TGCAGTGCTAGAGATCCTGGACTAGCGCACACCGGGGAGCTGTTTTTT. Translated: CSARDPGLAHTGELFF.

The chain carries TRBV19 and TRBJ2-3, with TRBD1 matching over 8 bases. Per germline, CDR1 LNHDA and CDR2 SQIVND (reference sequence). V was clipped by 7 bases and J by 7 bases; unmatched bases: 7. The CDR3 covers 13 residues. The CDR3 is CASMRQGANTQYF. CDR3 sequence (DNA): TGTGCCAGTATGCGGCAGGGGGCGAATACGCAGTATTTT.

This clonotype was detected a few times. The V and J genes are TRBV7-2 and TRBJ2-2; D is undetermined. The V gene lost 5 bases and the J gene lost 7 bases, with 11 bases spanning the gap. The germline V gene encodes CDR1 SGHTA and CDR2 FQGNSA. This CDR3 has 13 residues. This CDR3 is CASSPVPGGELFF. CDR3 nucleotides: TGTGCCAGCAGCCCTGTCCCGGGCGGGGAGCTGTTTTTT.

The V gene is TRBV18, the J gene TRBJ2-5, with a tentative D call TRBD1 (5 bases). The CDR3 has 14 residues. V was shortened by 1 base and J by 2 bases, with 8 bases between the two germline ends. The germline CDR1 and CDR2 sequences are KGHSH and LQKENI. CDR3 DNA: TGTGCCAGCTCACCACGGGGCAGACAAGAGACCCAGTACTTC. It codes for CASSPRGRQETQYF.

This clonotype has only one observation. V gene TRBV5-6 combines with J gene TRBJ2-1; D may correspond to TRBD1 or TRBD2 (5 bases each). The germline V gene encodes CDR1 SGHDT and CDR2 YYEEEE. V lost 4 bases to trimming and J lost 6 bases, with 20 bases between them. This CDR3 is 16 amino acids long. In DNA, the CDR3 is TGTGCCAGCAGCCTTTTCGGGGCAGCCTGGAGCAATGAGCAGTTCTTC. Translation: CASSLFGAAWSNEQFF.

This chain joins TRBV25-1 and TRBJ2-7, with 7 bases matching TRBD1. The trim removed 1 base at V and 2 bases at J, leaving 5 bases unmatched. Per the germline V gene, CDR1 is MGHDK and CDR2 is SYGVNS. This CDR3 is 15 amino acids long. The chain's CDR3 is CASSEFRTGTYEQYF. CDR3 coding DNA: TGTGCCAGCAGTGAATTTCGGACAGGAACCTACGAGCAGTACTTC.

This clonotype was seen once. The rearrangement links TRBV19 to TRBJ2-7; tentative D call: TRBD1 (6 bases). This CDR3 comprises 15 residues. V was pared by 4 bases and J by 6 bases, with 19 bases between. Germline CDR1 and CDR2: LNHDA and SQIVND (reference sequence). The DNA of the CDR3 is TGTGCCAGTAGTACGACCTATGGACAGTATTCCGAGCAGTACTTC. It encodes CASSTTYGQYSEQYF.

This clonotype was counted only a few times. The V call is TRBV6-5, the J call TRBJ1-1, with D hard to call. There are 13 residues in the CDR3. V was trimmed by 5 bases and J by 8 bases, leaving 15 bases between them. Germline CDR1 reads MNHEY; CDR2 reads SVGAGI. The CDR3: CASSSGREEEAFF. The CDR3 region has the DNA TGTGCCAGCAGTAGTGGGAGAGAGGAGGAAGCTTTCTTT.

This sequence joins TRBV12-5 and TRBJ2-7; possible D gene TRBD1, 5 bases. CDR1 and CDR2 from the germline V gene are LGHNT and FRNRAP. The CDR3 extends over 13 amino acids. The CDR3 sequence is CASSSQGRDEQYF. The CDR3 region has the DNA TGTGCCAGCAGTTCCCAGGGTAGGGACGAGCAGTACTTC. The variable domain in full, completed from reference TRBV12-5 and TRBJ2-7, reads DARVTQTPRHKVTEMGQEVTMRCQPILGHNTVFWYRQTMMQGLELLAYFRNRAPLDDSGMPKDRFSAEMPDATLATLKIQPSEPRDSAVYFCASSSQGRDEQYFGPGTRLTVT.

This CDR3 reads CASSSEGRGTEAFF. In DNA form, the CDR3 reads TGTGCCAGCAGCTCTGAGGGGAGGGGTACTGAAGCTTTCTTT. V gene TRBV7-8 combines with J gene TRBJ1-1; D possibly corresponds to TRBD1 (5 bases). This CDR3 has 14 amino acids. The germline V gene has CDR1 SGHVS and CDR2 FQNEAQ. The V and J ends lost 4 bases and 5 bases respectively, with 14 bases between them.

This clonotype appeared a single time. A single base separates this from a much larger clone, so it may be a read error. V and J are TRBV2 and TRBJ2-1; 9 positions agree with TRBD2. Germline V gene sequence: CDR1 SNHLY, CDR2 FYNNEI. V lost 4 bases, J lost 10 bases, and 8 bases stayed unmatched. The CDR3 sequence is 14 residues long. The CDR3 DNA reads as TGTGCCAGCAGTGCGCGGCTAGCGGGGTACGAGCAGTTCTTC. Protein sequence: CASSARLAGYEQFF.

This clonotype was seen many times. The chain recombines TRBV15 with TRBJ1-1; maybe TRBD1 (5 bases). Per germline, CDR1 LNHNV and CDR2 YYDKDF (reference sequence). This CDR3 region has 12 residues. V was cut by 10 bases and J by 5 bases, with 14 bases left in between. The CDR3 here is CASRGVWTEAFF. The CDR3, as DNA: TGTGCCAGCAGAGGGGTTTGGACTGAAGCTTTCTTT.

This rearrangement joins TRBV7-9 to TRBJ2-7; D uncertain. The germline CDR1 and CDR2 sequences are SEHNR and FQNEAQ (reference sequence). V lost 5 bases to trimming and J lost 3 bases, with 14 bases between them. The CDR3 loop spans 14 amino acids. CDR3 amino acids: CASSPSEASYEQYF. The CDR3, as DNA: TGTGCCAGCAGCCCATCCGAGGCCAGCTACGAGCAGTACTTC. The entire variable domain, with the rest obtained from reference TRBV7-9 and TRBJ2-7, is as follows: DTGVSQNPRHKITKRGQNVTFRCDPISEHNRLYWYRQTLGQGPEFLTYFQNEAQLEKSRLLSDRFSAERPKGSFSTLEIQRTEQGDSAMYLCASSPSEASYEQYFGPGTRLTVT.

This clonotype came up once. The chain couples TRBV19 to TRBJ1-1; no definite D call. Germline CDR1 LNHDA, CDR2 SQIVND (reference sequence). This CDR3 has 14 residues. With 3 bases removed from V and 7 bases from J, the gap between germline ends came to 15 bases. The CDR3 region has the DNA TGTGCCAGTAGTATGGCCCCTGGTATGGGTGAAGCTTTCTTT. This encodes CASSMAPGMGEAFF.

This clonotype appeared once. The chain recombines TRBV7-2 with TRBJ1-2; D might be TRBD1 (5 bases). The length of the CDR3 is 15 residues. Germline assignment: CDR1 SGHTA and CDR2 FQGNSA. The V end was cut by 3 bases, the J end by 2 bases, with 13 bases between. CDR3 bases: TGTACCAGCAGCTTGGACGGGGGGGACAACTATGGCTACACCTTC. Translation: CTSSLDGGDNYGYTF. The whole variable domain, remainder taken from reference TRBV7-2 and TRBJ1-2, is GAGVSQSPSNKVTEKGKDVELRCDPISGHTALYWYRQSLGQGLEFLIYFQGNSAPDKSGLPSDRFSAERTGGSVSTLTIQRTQQEDSAVYLCTSSLDGGDNYGYTFGSGTRLTVV.

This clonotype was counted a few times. The CDR3 spells CASREALTTEAFF. The CDR3 DNA is TGTGCCAGTCGGGAGGCCTTAACCACTGAAGCTTTCTTT. V gene TRBV19 combines with J gene TRBJ1-1; D unresolved. The CDR3 sequence is 13 residues long. V gave up 8 bases and J gave up 4 bases, with 14 bases separating them. Germline lookup yields CDR1 LNHDA and CDR2 SQIVND (reference sequence).

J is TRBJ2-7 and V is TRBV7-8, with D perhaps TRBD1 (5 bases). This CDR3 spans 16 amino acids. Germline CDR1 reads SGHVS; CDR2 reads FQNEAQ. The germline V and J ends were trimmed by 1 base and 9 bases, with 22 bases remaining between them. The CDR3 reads CASSLELAGYPIGQYF. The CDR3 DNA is TGTGCCAGCAGCTTAGAGCTGGCAGGGTACCCCATCGGGCAGTACTTC.

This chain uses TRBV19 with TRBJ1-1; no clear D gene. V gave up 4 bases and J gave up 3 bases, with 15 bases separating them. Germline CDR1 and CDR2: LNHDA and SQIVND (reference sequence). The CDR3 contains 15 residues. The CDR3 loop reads CASSTTGSSYTEAFF. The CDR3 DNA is TGTGCCAGTAGTACCACCGGGTCGTCCTACACTGAAGCTTTCTTT. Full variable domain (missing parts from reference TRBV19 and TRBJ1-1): DGGITQSPKYLFRKEGQNVTLSCEQNLNHDAMYWYRQDPGQGLRLIYYSQIVNDFQKGDIAEGYSVSREKKESFPLTVTSAQKNPTAFYLCASSTTGSSYTEAFFGQGTRLTVV.

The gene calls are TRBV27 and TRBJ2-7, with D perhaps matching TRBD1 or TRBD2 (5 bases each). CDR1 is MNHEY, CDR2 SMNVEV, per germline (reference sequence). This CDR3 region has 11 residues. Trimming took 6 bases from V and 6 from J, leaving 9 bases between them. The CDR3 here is CASRIGTEQYF. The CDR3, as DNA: TGTGCCAGCAGGATAGGGACCGAGCAGTACTTC.

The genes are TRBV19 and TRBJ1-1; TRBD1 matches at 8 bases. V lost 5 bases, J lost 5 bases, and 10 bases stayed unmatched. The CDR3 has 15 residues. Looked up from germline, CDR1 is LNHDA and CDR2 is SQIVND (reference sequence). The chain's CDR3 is CASSVADRARTEAFF. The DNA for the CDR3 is TGTGCCAGTAGTGTAGCGGACAGGGCGAGAACTGAAGCTTTCTTT.

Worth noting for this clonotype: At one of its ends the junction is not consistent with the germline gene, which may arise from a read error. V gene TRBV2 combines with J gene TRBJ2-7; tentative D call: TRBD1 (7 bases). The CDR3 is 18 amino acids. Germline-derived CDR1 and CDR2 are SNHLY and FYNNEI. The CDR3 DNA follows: TGTGCCAACAGTGGGAGCGGGTCAGGGGGGCGTACGGTCTACGAGCAGTACTTC. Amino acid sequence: CANSGSGSGGRTVYEQYF.

The chain's CDR3 is CACSPGSYYGYTF. In nucleotides, the CDR3 is TGTGCCTGTTCCCCAGGGTCATACTATGGCTACACCTTC. This chain joins TRBV19 and TRBJ1-2; D might be TRBD1 (5 bases). This CDR3 is built from 13 residues. The germline gives CDR1 LNHDA, CDR2 SQIVND (reference sequence). V lost 11 bases, J lost 3 bases, and 16 bases lay in between. The full variable domain, rest sourced from reference TRBV19 and TRBJ1-2, is DGGITQSPKYLFRKEGQNVTLSCEQNLNHDAMYWYRQDPGQGLRLIYYSQIVNDFQKGDIAEGYSVSREKKESFPLTVTSAQKNPTAFYLCACSPGSYYGYTFGSGTRLTVV.

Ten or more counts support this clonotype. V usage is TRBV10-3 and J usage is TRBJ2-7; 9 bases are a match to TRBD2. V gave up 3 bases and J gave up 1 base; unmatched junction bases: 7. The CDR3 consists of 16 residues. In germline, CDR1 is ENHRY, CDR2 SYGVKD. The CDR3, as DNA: TGTGCCATCAGTGACCCAAGACTAGCGGAATCCTACGAGCAGTACTTC. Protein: CAISDPRLAESYEQYF.

As DNA, the CDR3 is TGTGCCACCAGTGAGGGAGCCAGCAGACCCGGTGAAAAACTGTTTTTT. This codes for CATSEGASRPGEKLFF. The rearrangement links TRBV24-1 to TRBJ1-4; D is unclear. CDR1 and CDR2 (germline): KGHDR, SFDVKD. CDR3 length: 16 residues. Trimming removed 4 bases at V and 7 bases at J, with 18 bases between.

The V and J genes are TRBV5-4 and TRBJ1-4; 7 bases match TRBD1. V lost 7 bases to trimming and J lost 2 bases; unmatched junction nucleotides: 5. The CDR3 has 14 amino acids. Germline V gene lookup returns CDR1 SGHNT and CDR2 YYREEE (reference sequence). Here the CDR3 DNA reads TGTGCCAGCGGGACAGAGGGTACTAATGAAAAACTGTTTTTT. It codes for CASGTEGTNEKLFF.

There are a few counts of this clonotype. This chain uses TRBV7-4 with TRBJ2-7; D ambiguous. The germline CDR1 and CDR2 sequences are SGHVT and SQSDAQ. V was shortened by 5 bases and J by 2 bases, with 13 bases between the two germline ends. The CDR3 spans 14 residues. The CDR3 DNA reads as TGTGCCAGCAGCCCGGACGGCAATACCTACGAGCAGTACTTC. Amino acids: CASSPDGNTYEQYF.

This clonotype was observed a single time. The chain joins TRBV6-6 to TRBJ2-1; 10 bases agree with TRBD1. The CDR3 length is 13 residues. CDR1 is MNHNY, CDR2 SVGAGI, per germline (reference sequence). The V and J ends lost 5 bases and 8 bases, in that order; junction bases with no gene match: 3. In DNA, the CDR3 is TGTGCCAGCAGTAGGACAGGGGGAGATGAGCAGTTCTTC. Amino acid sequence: CASSRTGGDEQFF.